Each of the 5 T cell receptor beta chains below was sequenced from the same sample in a study of CD8 T cells in ankylosing spondylitis. TCRdb re-analysed the 5' RACE reads in MiXCR, keeping a single row per CDR3 protein. The profile shows roughly 200,000 distinct CDR3 sequences, around 13% of them singletons. Sequenced material: blood, either unsorted or a sorted T cell fraction (not recorded which). The receptors originated from a male donor with ankylosing spondylitis or in good health (not recorded which).

The sample holds a few counts of this clonotype. J is TRBJ2-6 and V is TRBV29-1; possible D gene TRBD1, 6 bases. Germline assignment: CDR1 SQVTM and CDR2 ANQGSEA. Trimming stripped 6 bases from V and 2 bases from J, with 14 bases between. CDR3 length: 15 residues. This chain's CDR3 is CSVRHWTAGANVLTF. In DNA form, the CDR3 reads TGCAGCGTCAGACATTGGACAGCTGGGGCCAACGTCCTGACTTTC.

This chain joins TRBV6-1 and TRBJ1-4, with D unresolved. CDR1 is MNHNS, CDR2 SASEGT, per germline. This CDR3 region has 13 residues. V was shortened by 8 bases and J by 0 bases, with 7 bases between the two germline ends. CDR3 coding DNA: TGTGCCAGCTTGCAGTCAACTAATGAAAAACTGTTTTTT. It codes for CASLQSTNEKLFF.

This clonotype was picked up a small number of times. The chain joins TRBV29-1 to TRBJ2-7, with 8 bases that match TRBD1. Germline assignment: CDR1 SQVTM and CDR2 ANQGSEA. The CDR3 contains 13 residues. J lost 5 bases, V lost 6 bases, and 9 bases had no gene match. CDR3 sequence: CSVLTGVADEQYF. In nucleotides, the CDR3 is TGCAGCGTGCTGACAGGGGTAGCCGACGAGCAGTACTTC.

This clonotype was seen many times. The V and J genes are TRBV12-3 or TRBV12-4 and TRBJ2-7; unclear D gene. V was cut by 3 bases and J by 0 bases, with 9 bases left in between. This CDR3 region has 14 residues. This CDR3 reads CASSFTGSSYEQYF. Here the CDR3 DNA reads TGTGCCAGCAGTTTTACCGGGTCCTCCTACGAGCAGTACTTC.

Many counts were recorded for this clonotype. V is TRBV5-1 and J is TRBJ2-1; D possibly matches TRBD1 or TRBD2 (6 bases each). CDR1 and CDR2 (germline): SGHRS, YFSETQ. Deletions cut 0 bases from V and 4 bases from J, with 17 bases between. The CDR3 loop spans 17 amino acids. For the CDR3, the DNA is TGCGCCAGCAGCTTGGGGCAGGGGACTTATCTATACAATGAGCAGTTCTTC. Translated, it gives CASSLGQGTYLYNEQFF.